The 14 T cell receptor beta chains below were found in one sample sequenced in a study of blood T cell repertoires in COVID-19. The table came from immunoSEQ multiplex PCR; TCRdb's copy has only in-frame clones and leaves some out. The sample includes 230,000 or so clones, roughly nine tenths of them seen just once. The sample comprised peripheral blood. These receptors all stem from a woman between 40 and 55 years old who had recovered from COVID-19.

This chain connects TRBV28 to TRBJ2-3, with a weak D call TRBD2 (7 bases). The CDR3 is 17 amino acids. V shed 5 bases and J shed 2 bases, with 20 bases lying between them. From germline, CDR1 is MDHEN and CDR2 SYDVKM. This CDR3 is CASSTLLRGGITDTQYF. DNA of the CDR3: TGTGCCAGCAGTACGCTGTTGAGGGGGGGAATCACAGATACGCAGTATTTT.

This clone has just one count. The CDR3 nucleotides are TGTGCCAGCAGTGTATTATCCACAGGGCAGGGTAATGAAAAACTGTTTTTT. Protein sequence: CASSVLSTGQGNEKLFF. The chain recombines TRBV28 with TRBJ1-4; D possibly corresponds to TRBD1 (6 bases). There are 17 residues in the CDR3. V dropped 5 bases and J dropped 4 bases, with 20 bases sitting between them. Looked up from germline, CDR1 is MDHEN and CDR2 is SYDVKM.

The genes are TRBV6-1 and TRBJ1-2; D is possibly TRBD1 (5 bases). The V and J ends lost 1 base and 3 bases respectively, with 9 bases between them. This CDR3 comprises 14 residues. The germline V gene encodes CDR1 MNHNS and CDR2 SASEGT. DNA of the CDR3: TGTGCCAGCAGTGAAGACAGGACCTACTATGGCTACACCTTC. It specifies CASSEDRTYYGYTF.

This chain connects TRBV6-4 to TRBJ2-1, with D uncertain. This CDR3 region has 16 residues. With 0 bases removed from V and 3 bases from J, the gap between germline ends came to 12 bases. Germline V gives CDR1 MRHNA, CDR2 SNTAGT. CDR3 DNA sequence: TGTGCCAGCAGTGACTCGTCATTACGGAGCTACAATGAGCAGTTCTTC. Amino acid sequence: CASSDSSLRSYNEQFF.

This chain links TRBV5-5 with TRBJ2-7; TRBD1 might be the D (5 bases). Germline values: CDR1 SGHKS, CDR2 YYEKEE (reference sequence). The CDR3 consists of 12 residues. V lost 3 bases and J 5 bases, leaving 9 bases between the germline ends. The CDR3 sequence is CASSSREHEQYF. As DNA, the CDR3 is TGTGCCAGCAGCTCCAGGGAACACGAGCAGTACTTC.

The chain recombines TRBV28 with TRBJ1-5; D ambiguous. Germline V gene data show CDR1 as MDHEN and CDR2 as SYDVKM. V gave up 4 bases and J gave up 3 bases, with 22 bases separating them. This CDR3 contains 18 residues. The CDR3 region is CASSSPLSDSKTNQPQHF. The CDR3 bases are TGTGCCAGCAGTTCCCCGCTCTCGGACTCAAAAACCAATCAGCCCCAGCATTTT.

The chain carries TRBV2 and TRBJ1-1; perhaps TRBD1 as D (5 bases). The germline gives CDR1 SNHLY, CDR2 FYNNEI. The CDR3 runs to 14 residues. V was pared by 3 bases and J by 7 bases, with 15 bases between. This chain's CDR3 is CASSDFSGRGEAFF. The CDR3 nucleotides read TGTGCCAGCAGTGACTTTTCAGGGCGGGGTGAAGCTTTCTTT.

The chain combines TRBV5-1 with TRBJ2-2, with D perhaps matching TRBD1 (5 bases). V was trimmed by 0 bases and J by 4 bases, leaving 13 bases between them. This CDR3 region has 16 residues. Germline-derived CDR1 and CDR2 are SGHRS and YFSETQ. For the CDR3, the DNA is TGCGCCAGCAGCTTGGACGGCAGGGTGGGCACCGGGGAGCTGTTTTTT. It specifies CASSLDGRVGTGELFF.

This clone was observed once. The CDR3, as DNA: TGTGCCAGCAGCTTTACCCAGGGGAACACTGAAGCTTTCTTT. Amino acid sequence: CASSFTQGNTEAFF. This chain links TRBV7-9 with TRBJ1-1, with D possibly TRBD1 on 5 matching bases. There are 14 residues in the CDR3. Trimming removed 3 bases from V and 1 base from J, with 9 bases in between. The germline gives CDR1 SEHNR, CDR2 FQNEAQ (reference sequence).

The chain combines TRBV27 with TRBJ1-6, with TRBD1 matching 7 bases. J gave up 10 bases and V 7 bases, and 7 bases lay outside the gene matches. The CDR3 is 13 residues long. Germline V lookup: CDR1 MNHEY, CDR2 SMNVEV (reference sequence). DNA for the CDR3: TGTGCCAGCAAAAGACAGGGTATCTCACCCCTCCACTTT. Its translation is CASKRQGISPLHF.

The table lists this clone with a count of one. V and J are TRBV4-1 and TRBJ2-1; tentative D call: TRBD1 (6 bases). V lost 0 bases, J lost 7 bases, and 10 bases lay in between. The length of the CDR3 is 14 residues. The germline V gene has CDR1 MGHRA and CDR2 YSYEKL. The CDR3 protein is CASSQDRGSNEQFF. In DNA form, the CDR3 reads TGCGCCAGCAGCCAAGACAGGGGTTCGAATGAGCAGTTCTTC.

The chain has TRBV6-5 and TRBJ1-2; TRBD1 matches at 7 bases. The CDR3 runs to 14 residues. CDR1 and CDR2 (germline): MNHEY, SVGAGI. Trimming removed 7 bases from V and 3 bases from J; junction bases left unmatched: 8. CDR3 in amino acids: CASTKDRRDYGYTF. CDR3 sequence (DNA): TGTGCCAGCACCAAGGACAGGAGAGACTATGGCTACACCTTC.

The chain carries TRBV30 and TRBJ2-7; tentatively, D is TRBD1 (6 bases). V was shortened by 3 bases and J by 4 bases, with 7 bases between the two germline ends. CDR1 is GTSNPN, CDR2 SVGIG, per germline (reference sequence). CDR3 length: 11 amino acids. The CDR3 is CAWRQGYEQYF. CDR3 nucleotide sequence: TGTGCCTGGAGGCAGGGGTACGAGCAGTACTTC.

The chain uses TRBV7-2 and TRBJ1-2, with 10 bases aligning to TRBD1. Germline V CDR1 and CDR2: SGHTA, FQGNSA. Losses at the gene ends were 5 bases for V and 4 bases for J; bases not matched to a gene: 4. This CDR3 is built from 14 residues. The CDR3 region is CASSTTGGAYGYTF. DNA of the CDR3: TGTGCCAGCAGCACGACAGGGGGCGCCTATGGCTACACCTTC.